These T cell receptor beta chains were read from a single sample in a study of OX40 agonist ivuxolimab in advanced cancers. Some clones are missing from TCRdb's copy, which holds only in-frame ones; the method was immunoSEQ multiplex PCR. Of under 60,000 clones in the sample, approximately 90% were seen once. The material sequenced was CD4+ or CD8+ T cells sorted from blood, taken in a trial of the OX40 agonist ivuxolimab. The receptors stem from an adult with an advanced solid tumor such as melanoma, head and neck, liver or kidney cancer. Both conserved end residues are part of each CDR3. D genes are given only for firm matches. The size field is filled for only some rows; it gives once, few, many or a size class.

V	D	size	J	CDR3	DNA
TRBV7-2	.	once	TRBJ2-3	CASSVSGRQGADTQYF	TGTGCCAGCAGCGTTAGCGGTCGGCAAGGGGCAGATACGCAGTATTTT
TRBV5-1	.	.	TRBJ2-1	CASSPSPRYDEQFF	TGCGCCAGCAGCCCCTCACCCCGCTATGATGAGCAGTTCTTC
TRBV5-1	.	.	TRBJ1-2	CASSSRYAGDGDYGYTF	TGCGCCAGCAGCTCGAGGTATGCAGGGGACGGAGACTATGGCTACACCTTC
TRBV14	.	.	TRBJ2-7	CASSPQGKSGRGSYEQYF	TGTGCCAGCAGCCCTCAGGGCAAAAGCGGAAGGGGGTCCTACGAGCAGTACTTC
TRBV18	.	.	TRBJ2-7	CASSQYAYEQYF	TGTGCCAGCTCACAGTACGCCTACGAGCAGTACTTC
TRBV7-2	.	.	TRBJ1-4	CASSLFRQTTNEKLFF	TGTGCCAGCAGCTTATTCCGACAGACAACTAATGAAAAACTGTTTTTT
TRBV28	.	.	TRBJ1-6	CASSRPENNSPLHF	TGTGCCAGCAGTCGGCCAGAAAATAATTCACCCCTCCACTTT
TRBV6-1	.	.	TRBJ2-5	CASSPKGWTEETQYF	TGTGCCAGCAGTCCAAAAGGGTGGACGGAAGAGACCCAGTACTTC
TRBV27	.	.	TRBJ1-2	CASSAKTGFGNYGYTF	TGTGCCAGCAGTGCCAAAACAGGGTTTGGAAACTATGGCTACACCTTC
TRBV30	.	.	TRBJ2-7	CAWSGGGKVWEQYF	TGTGCCTGGAGTGGTGGGGGTAAGGTGTGGGAGCAGTACTTC
TRBV19	TRBD1	.	TRBJ2-6	CASSIDRAGANVLTF	TGTGCCAGTAGTATCGACAGGGCTGGGGCCAACGTCCTGACTTTC